The 26 T cell receptor beta chains below come from one sample, sequenced in a study of blood T cell repertoires in COVID-19. Profiled with immunoSEQ multiplex PCR; TCRdb holds only in-frame clones, not every one. The top ten clones hold more than 0.8% of a sample with about 330,000 clones, about 90% of them seen once. Specimen: PBMCs or T cells enriched from blood (not recorded which). These receptors all stem from a woman younger than 45 who had recovered from COVID-19.

The chain employs TRBV11-3 and TRBJ1-6; D might be TRBD1 (6 bases). V shed 0 bases and J shed 12 bases, with 6 bases lying between them. The CDR3 covers 12 residues. CDR1 is SGHNT and CDR2 is YENEEA in the germline V gene. Here the CDR3 reads CASSLEGGPLHF. CDR3 nucleotide sequence: TGTGCCAGCAGCTTAGAAGGGGGACCCCTCCACTTT.

V is TRBV5-4 and J is TRBJ1-2; the D is unclear. The ends were cut back, 2 bases at V and 3 bases at J, with 14 bases in the middle. CDR3 length: 15 residues. CDR1 and CDR2 (germline): SGHNT, YYREEE (reference sequence). Here the CDR3 DNA reads TGTGCCAGCAGCTTACAAACACCGGGATACTATGGCTACACCTTC. Residues: CASSLQTPGYYGYTF.

The chain employs TRBV27 and TRBJ2-3, with 10 bases identical to TRBD2. The germline V gene encodes CDR1 MNHEY and CDR2 SMNVEV (reference sequence). CDR3 length equals 16 residues. V was clipped by 4 bases and J by 2 bases; unmatched bases: 6. The CDR3 region is CASSSVLAGTTDTQYF. CDR3 sequence (DNA): TGTGCCAGCAGTTCCGTACTAGCGGGAACCACAGATACGCAGTATTTT.

The chain employs TRBV5-1 and TRBJ1-1; 7 nucleotides line up with TRBD1. Unmatched junction bases numbered 13, after V lost 0 bases and J lost 8 bases. Germline CDR1 reads SGHRS; CDR2 reads YFSETQ. The CDR3 has 16 residues. CDR3 residues: CASSLAQTGARGEAFF. The CDR3 coding sequence is TGCGCCAGCAGCTTGGCGCAAACAGGGGCACGAGGAGAAGCTTTCTTT.

The V and J genes are TRBV5-1 and TRBJ2-2, with D hard to call. The V end was cut by 4 bases, the J end by 5 bases, with 12 bases between. CDR3 length equals 14 residues. Germline assignment: CDR1 SGHRS and CDR2 YFSETQ. The chain's CDR3 is CASSPTPGTGELFF. The CDR3 DNA is TGCGCCAGCAGCCCAACCCCCGGGACCGGGGAGCTGTTTTTT.

The CDR3 protein is CASSEGEGGNQPQHF. The CDR3 DNA follows: TGTGCCAGCAGTGAAGGTGAAGGGGGCAATCAGCCCCAGCATTTT. This chain connects TRBV6-1 to TRBJ1-5; D is perhaps TRBD1 (5 bases). Trimming took 1 base from V and 2 from J, leaving 9 bases between them. This CDR3 spans 15 amino acids. The germline gives CDR1 MNHNS, CDR2 SASEGT.

The CDR3 loop reads CASSTLQGVNYGYTF. DNA of the CDR3: TGTGCCAGCAGCACCCTACAGGGGGTTAACTATGGCTACACCTTC. The chain carries TRBV21-1 and TRBJ1-2; the D call of TRBD1 is as the table states it, not checked on the DNA. TRBV21-1 is termed a pseudogene. The CDR3 is 15 residues long.

Many counts were recorded for this clone. Within the sample, other DNA sequences also encode this same CDR3. The chain recombines TRBV14 with TRBJ1-2, with unresolved D. The CDR3 is made up of 13 amino acids. Trimming left V 1 base short and J 2 bases short, with 5 bases between. Germline assignment: CDR1 SGHDN and CDR2 FVKESK. In nucleotides, the CDR3 is TGTGCCAGCAGCCAAGGGCAGAACTATGGCTACACCTTC. Translating it yields CASSQGQNYGYTF.

This chain connects TRBV5-1 to TRBJ1-3, with D uncertain. The CDR3 has 15 residues. CDR1 is SGHRS and CDR2 is YFSETQ in the germline V gene. V was clipped by 0 bases and J by 0 bases, with 7 bases between them. The CDR3 region has the DNA TGCGCCAGCAGCTTGGACCCGGGCTCTGGAAACACCATATATTTT. Protein product: CASSLDPGSGNTIYF.

The J gene is TRBJ2-4, the V gene TRBV12-1; TRBD2, the D gene given by the table, was not confirmed from the DNA. TRBV12-1 is a documented pseudogene. The CDR3 contains 14 residues. CDR3 sequence (DNA): TGTGCCAGCAGTAGTTTACTAGCGGTAAACATTCAGTACTTC. This translates into CASSSLLAVNIQYF.

The table lists this clone with a few counts. The gene calls are TRBV19 and TRBJ1-6; no clear D. V was trimmed by 7 bases and J by 7 bases, leaving 11 bases between them. Germline lookup yields CDR1 LNHDA and CDR2 SQIVND (reference sequence). This CDR3 region has 13 residues. CDR3 in DNA: TGTGCCAGTAACCTCACTCCAAATTCACCCCTCCACTTT. Translated, it gives CASNLTPNSPLHF.

The rearrangement uses TRBV6-5 and TRBJ1-6; D call uncertain. The length of the CDR3 is 14 residues. CDR1 and CDR2 from the germline V gene are MNHEY and SVGAGI. V lost 4 bases to trimming and J lost 6 bases, with 10 bases between them. In nucleotides, the CDR3 is TGTGCCAGCAGTTTAAGAGGATCTAATTCACCCCTCCACTTT. Its translation is CASSLRGSNSPLHF.

The V gene is TRBV4-1, the J gene TRBJ2-3; D perhaps matches TRBD2 (7 bases). V was clipped by 5 bases and J by 1 base, with 13 bases between them. CDR3 length: 15 amino acids. Germline CDR1 is MGHRA and CDR2 is YSYEKL. The CDR3 sequence is CASSSIGGGTDTQYF. Here the CDR3 DNA reads TGCGCCAGCAGCTCCATAGGGGGGGGCACAGATACGCAGTATTTT.

This clone was detected once. The V gene is TRBV28, the J gene TRBJ2-7; no reliable D call. Trimming left V 9 bases short and J 2 bases short, with 11 bases between. This CDR3 comprises 12 residues. Germline V gene data show CDR1 as MDHEN and CDR2 as SYDVKM. The CDR3 region has the DNA TGTGCCAGTGGTAGATCGACCTACGAGCAGTACTTC. This gives the protein CASGRSTYEQYF.

Comment on this clone: This same CDR3 is encoded by further DNA sequences in the sample. V gene TRBV27 combines with J gene TRBJ1-1; 9 bases are shared with TRBD1. The CDR3 covers 14 residues. Germline V gene data show CDR1 as MNHEY and CDR2 as SMNVEV (reference sequence). The V segment lost 5 bases and the J segment 5 bases; nucleotides outside the gene matches: 6. Written as DNA, the CDR3 is TGTGCCAGCAGTCCCCGGACAGGGGCAACTGAAGCTTTCTTT. Amino acid sequence: CASSPRTGATEAFF.

This clone was observed a single time. The chain has TRBV21-1 and TRBJ1-6. TRBV21-1 constitutes a pseudogene. CDR3 length: 15 residues. The chain's CDR3 is CASSKGGQDNSPLHF. CDR3 DNA: TGTGCCAGCAGCAAAGGAGGGCAGGATAATTCACCCCTCCACTTT.

This chain links TRBV30 with TRBJ1-1, with TRBD1 matching 12 bases. Germline CDR1 reads GTSNPN; CDR2 reads SVGIG (reference sequence). CDR3 length: 13 amino acids. The CDR3 is CGGDRGRLTEAFF. The CDR3 nucleotides read TGTGGCGGGGACAGGGGGCGCCTCACTGAAGCTTTCTTT.

V and J are TRBV18 and TRBJ2-7; D is possibly TRBD1 (5 bases). V was pared by 3 bases and J by 1 base, with 10 bases between. Germline V CDR1 and CDR2: KGHSH, LQKENI. This CDR3 region has 14 residues. In DNA form, the CDR3 reads TGTGCCAGCTCACCGGGGCTAGATTCCTACGAGCAGTACTTC. This gives the protein CASSPGLDSYEQYF. Drawing the rest from reference TRBV18 and TRBJ2-7, the complete variable domain is NAGVMQNPRHLVRRRGQEARLRCSPMKGHSHVYWYRQLPEEGLKFMVYLQKENIIDESGMPKERFSAEFPKEGPSILRIQQVVRGDSAAYFCASSPGLDSYEQYFGPGTRLTVT.

The V and J genes are TRBV5-1 and TRBJ1-2; the D is unclear. CDR1 and CDR2 (germline): SGHRS, YFSETQ. The CDR3 contains 14 residues. Trimming removed 2 bases from V and 5 bases from J, with 13 bases in between. DNA for the CDR3: TGCGCCAGCAGCTTAGACCCGAGGAGTTATGGCTACACCTTC. The encoded protein is CASSLDPRSYGYTF.

The chain employs TRBV27 and TRBJ2-5; 8 positions agree with TRBD1. In germline, CDR1 is MNHEY, CDR2 SMNVEV (reference sequence). With 7 bases clipped from V and 5 bases from J, the junction kept 12 bases outside the gene matches. The CDR3 length is 15 residues. The DNA for the CDR3 is TGTGCCAGCACCCAAGGCAGGGGGCGTGCGGAGACCCAGTACTTC. Encoded protein: CASTQGRGRAETQYF.

This rearrangement joins TRBV5-1 to TRBJ1-6; D remains ambiguous. Germline CDR1 reads SGHRS; CDR2 reads YFSETQ. V shed 0 bases and J shed 6 bases, with 10 bases lying between them. This CDR3 spans 15 amino acids. The CDR3 sequence: CASSLDTEPNSPLHF. CDR3 coding DNA: TGCGCCAGCAGCTTGGATACAGAACCTAATTCACCCCTCCACTTT.

The chain recombines TRBV5-6 with TRBJ2-1; tentative D call: TRBD2 (5 bases). V dropped 4 bases and J dropped 5 bases, with 16 bases sitting between them. This CDR3 has 15 residues. From germline, CDR1 is SGHDT and CDR2 YYEEEE. DNA of the CDR3: TGTGCCAGCAGCCCCGGGGTGGGCCAACACAATGAGCAGTTCTTC. Translating gives CASSPGVGQHNEQFF.

This chain uses TRBV7-2 with TRBJ2-1; 10 bases line up with TRBD2. Unmatched junction bases numbered 0, after V lost 4 bases and J lost 3 bases. In germline, CDR1 is SGHTA, CDR2 FQGNSA. The CDR3 totals 14 residues. This CDR3 is CASSSSGGYNEQFF. The CDR3 bases are TGTGCCAGCAGCTCTAGCGGGGGCTACAATGAGCAGTTCTTC.

This chain connects TRBV19 to TRBJ1-6; unclear D gene. This CDR3 spans 16 amino acids. Germline-derived CDR1 and CDR2 are LNHDA and SQIVND (reference sequence). Trimming left V 2 bases short and J 5 bases short, with 13 bases between. CDR3 DNA sequence: TGTGCCAGTAGTATAACGGGGATAGTAGATAATTCACCCCTCCACTTT. Translating gives CASSITGIVDNSPLHF. The whole variable domain, remainder taken from reference TRBV19 and TRBJ1-6, is DGGITQSPKYLFRKEGQNVTLSCEQNLNHDAMYWYRQDPGQGLRLIYYSQIVNDFQKGDIAEGYSVSREKKESFPLTVTSAQKNPTAFYLCASSITGIVDNSPLHFGNGTRLTVT.

This chain connects TRBV4-1 to TRBJ1-5; D gene ambiguous. Between the trimmed V and J ends, which lost 1 base and 9 bases, there was a span of 16 bases. The CDR3 covers 15 residues. Germline V lookup: CDR1 MGHRA, CDR2 YSYEKL. This CDR3 is CASSQVRDRAVPQHF. The CDR3 DNA reads TGCGCCAGCAGCCAAGTTCGGGATCGTGCTGTGCCCCAGCATTTT.

The V gene is TRBV30, the J gene TRBJ2-5; 10 bases fit TRBD1. V shed 2 bases and J 3 bases; nucleotides not matched to a gene: 6. This CDR3 is 15 amino acids long. Germline CDR1 and CDR2: GTSNPN and SVGIG (reference sequence). CDR3 in amino acids: CAWSLAGQGKETQYF. DNA for the CDR3: TGTGCCTGGAGTCTGGCGGGACAGGGGAAAGAGACCCAGTACTTC.